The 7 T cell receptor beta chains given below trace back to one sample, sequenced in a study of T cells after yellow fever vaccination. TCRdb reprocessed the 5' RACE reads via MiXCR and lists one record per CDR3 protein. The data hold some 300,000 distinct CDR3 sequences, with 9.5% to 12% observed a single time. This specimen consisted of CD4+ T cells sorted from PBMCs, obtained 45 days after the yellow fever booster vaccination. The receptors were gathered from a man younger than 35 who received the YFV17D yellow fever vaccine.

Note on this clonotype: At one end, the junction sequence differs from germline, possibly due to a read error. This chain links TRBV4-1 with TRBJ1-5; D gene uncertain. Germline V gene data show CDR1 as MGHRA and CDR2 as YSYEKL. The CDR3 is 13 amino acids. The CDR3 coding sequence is TGCACCAGCAGCCAACTTGGCAATCAGCCCCAGCATTTT. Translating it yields CTSSQLGNQPQHF.

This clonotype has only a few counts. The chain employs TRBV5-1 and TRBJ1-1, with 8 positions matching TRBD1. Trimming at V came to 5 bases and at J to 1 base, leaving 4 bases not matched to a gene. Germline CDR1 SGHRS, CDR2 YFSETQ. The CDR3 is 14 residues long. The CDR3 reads CASRGGQGNTEAFF. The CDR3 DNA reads TGCGCCAGCAGGGGTGGACAGGGGAACACTGAAGCTTTCTTT.

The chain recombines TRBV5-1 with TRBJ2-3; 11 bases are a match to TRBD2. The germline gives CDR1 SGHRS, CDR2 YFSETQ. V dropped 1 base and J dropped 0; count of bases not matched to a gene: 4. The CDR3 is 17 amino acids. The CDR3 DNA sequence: TGCGCCAGCAGCTTGACTAGCGGGGGAGCTAGCACAGATACGCAGTATTTT. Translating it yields CASSLTSGGASTDTQYF.

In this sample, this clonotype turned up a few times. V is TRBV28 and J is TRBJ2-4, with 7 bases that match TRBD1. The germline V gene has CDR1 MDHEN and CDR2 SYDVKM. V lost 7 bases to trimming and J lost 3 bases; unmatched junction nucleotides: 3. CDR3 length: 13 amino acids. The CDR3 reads CASKTGDKNIQYF. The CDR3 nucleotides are TGTGCCAGCAAAACAGGGGACAAAAACATTCAGTACTTC.

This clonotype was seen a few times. The CDR3 is CASNRAATDTQYF. CDR3 bases: TGTGCCAGCAACCGGGCGGCCACAGATACGCAGTATTTT. This chain connects TRBV6-6 to TRBJ2-3; D ambiguous. CDR1 is MNHNY, CDR2 SVGAGI, per germline (reference sequence). V gave up 7 bases and J gave up 2 bases, with 10 bases separating them. CDR3 length equals 13 residues.

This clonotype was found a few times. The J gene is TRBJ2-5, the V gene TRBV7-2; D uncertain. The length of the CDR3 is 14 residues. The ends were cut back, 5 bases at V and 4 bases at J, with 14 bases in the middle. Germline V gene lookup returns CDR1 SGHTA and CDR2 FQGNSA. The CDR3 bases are TGTGCCAGCAGCCAGCGAGGATCGGGAGAGACCCAGTACTTC. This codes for CASSQRGSGETQYF.

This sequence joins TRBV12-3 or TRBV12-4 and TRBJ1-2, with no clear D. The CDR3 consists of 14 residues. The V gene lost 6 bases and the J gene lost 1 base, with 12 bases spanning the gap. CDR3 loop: CASSPPASNYGYTF. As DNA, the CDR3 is TGTGCCAGCAGCCCTCCTGCTAGTAACTATGGCTACACCTTC.